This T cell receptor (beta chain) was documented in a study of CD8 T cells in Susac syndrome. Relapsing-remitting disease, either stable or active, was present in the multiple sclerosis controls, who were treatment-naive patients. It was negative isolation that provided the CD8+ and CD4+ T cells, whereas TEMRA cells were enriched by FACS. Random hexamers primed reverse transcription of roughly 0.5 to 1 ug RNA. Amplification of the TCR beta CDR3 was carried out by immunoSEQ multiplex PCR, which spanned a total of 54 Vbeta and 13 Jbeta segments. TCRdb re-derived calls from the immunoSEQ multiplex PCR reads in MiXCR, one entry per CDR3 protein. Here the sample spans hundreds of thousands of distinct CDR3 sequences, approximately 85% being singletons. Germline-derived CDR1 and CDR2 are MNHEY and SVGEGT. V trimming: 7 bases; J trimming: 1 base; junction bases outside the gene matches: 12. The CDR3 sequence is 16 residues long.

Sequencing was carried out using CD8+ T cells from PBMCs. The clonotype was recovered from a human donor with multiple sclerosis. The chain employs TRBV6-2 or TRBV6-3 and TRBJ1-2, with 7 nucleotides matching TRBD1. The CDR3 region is CASTSWTGEDNYGYTF. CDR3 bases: TGTGCCAGCACCTCGTGGACAGGAGAGGATAACTATGGCTACACCTTC.